Below, 21 T cell receptor beta chains from the same sample are listed, as sequenced in a study of blood T cell repertoires in COVID-19. Clones were sequenced by immunoSEQ multiplex PCR, and TCRdb holds only the in-frame ones, with some missing. The sample consists of more than 300,000 clones, more than 75% of them appearing once. Sequencing was done on a sample of PBMCs or T cells enriched from blood (not recorded which). The origin of the receptors is a woman under 30 who had recovered from COVID-19.

The chain recombines TRBV5-1 with TRBJ1-2; 10 bases align to TRBD1. Unmatched junction bases numbered 9, after V lost 3 bases and J lost 4 bases. CDR1 is SGHRS and CDR2 is YFSETQ in the germline V gene. The CDR3 spans 16 residues. The CDR3 DNA sequence: TGCGCCAGCAGCTCGGCCCGGGACAGGGGCGTCTATGGCTACACCTTC. Residues: CASSSARDRGVYGYTF.

This rearrangement joins TRBV6-5 to TRBJ2-6; D may be TRBD2 (6 bases). V lost 9 bases, J lost 0 bases, and 9 bases lay in between. The CDR3 spans 14 residues. Germline loops: CDR1 MNHEY, CDR2 SVGAGI. CDR3 residues: CARGGNSGANVLTF. For the CDR3, the DNA is TGTGCCAGGGGGGGAAACTCTGGGGCCAACGTCCTGACTTTC.

V usage is TRBV11-3 and J usage is TRBJ1-1; a weak D match, TRBD1 (6 bases). The CDR3 has 19 amino acids. Trimming removed 1 base from V and 1 base from J, with 22 bases in between. Germline lookup yields CDR1 SGHNT and CDR2 YENEEA. CDR3 coding DNA: TGTGCCAGCAGCTTAGGAAGCCCCCTATCCGGCAGGGGGAACACTGAAGCTTTCTTT. Translating it yields CASSLGSPLSGRGNTEAFF.

J is TRBJ2-1 and V is TRBV10-3; the match to TRBD2 covers 8 bases. The trim removed 10 bases at V and 3 bases at J, leaving 8 bases unmatched. CDR1 is ENHRY, CDR2 SYGVKD, per germline. The CDR3 spans 14 residues. CDR3 in DNA: TGTGCCACCGGGGGGGCCGATGGCTACAATGAGCAGTTCTTC. Its translation is CATGGADGYNEQFF.

This chain links TRBV28 with TRBJ2-1; 12 nucleotides line up with TRBD2. Per germline, CDR1 MDHEN and CDR2 SYDVKM. Germline trimming cut 6 bases from V and 3 bases from J; bases unmatched to any gene: 0. The CDR3 consists of 14 residues. CDR3 DNA sequence: TGTGCCAGCAGACTAGCGGGGGGCTACAATGAGCAGTTCTTC. Protein product: CASRLAGGYNEQFF.

V and J are TRBV2 and TRBJ1-5, with D perhaps matching TRBD1 (5 bases). V was shortened by 7 bases and J by 6 bases, with 16 bases between the two germline ends. The germline V gene has CDR1 SNHLY and CDR2 FYNNEI. The CDR3 totals 14 residues. The CDR3, as DNA: TGTGCCAGCACCCGGGGGGGATCAAGTCAGCCCCAGCATTTT. This sequence encodes CASTRGGSSQPQHF.

This chain joins TRBV7-9 and TRBJ2-5; D may be TRBD2 (5 bases). Per germline, CDR1 SEHNR and CDR2 FQNEAQ (reference sequence). Trimming stripped 5 bases from V and 5 bases from J, with 18 bases between. The CDR3 loop spans 15 amino acids. The CDR3 nucleotides are TGTGCCAGCAGCCTATCCCCAAAAAGCGGTGAGACCCAGTACTTC. Residues: CASSLSPKSGETQYF.

V gene TRBV12-3 or TRBV12-4 combines with J gene TRBJ1-1; D unclear. The CDR3 length is 13 residues. Trimming removed 2 bases at V and 4 bases at J, with 8 bases between. As DNA, the CDR3 is TGTGCCAGCAGTTTAAGTGTTAGCACTGAAGCTTTCTTT. Translated: CASSLSVSTEAFF.

Regarding this clone: The junction and the germline gene differ at one end; a read error may be behind it. Other DNA sequences within the sample encode an identical CDR3. The rearrangement joins TRBV27 to TRBJ2-2; possibly TRBD2 for D (5 bases). Germline V gene lookup returns CDR1 MNHEY and CDR2 SMNVEV (reference sequence). The CDR3 contains 16 residues. The CDR3 bases are TGTGCCAGCAGTTTATCGTTAGCCGGGAACACCGGGGAACTGTTTTTT. Protein product: CASSLSLAGNTGELFF.

V usage is TRBV7-9 and J usage is TRBJ1-4; unclear D gene. V was shortened by 8 bases and J by 1 base, with 17 bases between the two germline ends. In germline, CDR1 is SEHNR, CDR2 FQNEAQ (reference sequence). The CDR3 has 16 residues. Here the CDR3 DNA reads TGTGCCAGCTCCGGCACTTCCCCGGGAACTAATGAAAAACTGTTTTTT. Residues: CASSGTSPGTNEKLFF. The whole variable domain, remainder taken from reference TRBV7-9 and TRBJ1-4, is DTGVSQNPRHKITKRGQNVTFRCDPISEHNRLYWYRQTLGQGPEFLTYFQNEAQLEKSRLLSDRFSAERPKGSFSTLEIQRTEQGDSAMYLCASSGTSPGTNEKLFFGSGTQLSVL.

Worth noting for this clone: At one of its ends the junction is not consistent with the germline gene, which may arise from a read error. The rearrangement links TRBV6-6 to TRBJ2-3; TRBD2 might be the D (5 bases). The CDR3 has 15 residues. The germline CDR1 and CDR2 sequences are MNHNY and SVGAGI (reference sequence). CDR3: CASSPRGKGTDTQYF. The CDR3 nucleotides are TGTGCCAGCAGCCCTCGGGGAAAGGGCACGGATACGCAGTATTTT.

The gene calls are TRBV11-2 and TRBJ2-3; D uncertain. This CDR3 is 13 amino acids long. The V gene's germline CDR1 is SGHAT and CDR2 FQNNGV. V was trimmed by 0 bases and J by 10 bases, leaving 11 bases between them. The CDR3 is CASSLDGPRAQYF. The DNA of the CDR3 is TGTGCCAGCAGCTTAGATGGTCCCCGCGCGCAGTATTTT.

The chain links TRBV5-1 to TRBJ2-7; D perhaps matches TRBD2 (5 bases). CDR3 length: 15 residues. The V end was cut by 5 bases, the J end by 3 bases, with 18 bases between. Germline CDR1 reads SGHRS; CDR2 reads YFSETQ. The CDR3 is CASSFGHSGDYEQYF. The CDR3 DNA sequence: TGCGCCAGCAGTTTTGGCCACTCCGGGGACTACGAGCAGTACTTC.

V gene TRBV20-1 combines with J gene TRBJ1-4; D not resolved. CDR3 length equals 11 residues. Germline V gives CDR1 DFQATT, CDR2 SNEGSKA (reference sequence). Trimming pared 1 base from V and 10 bases from J, leaving 7 bases between. The CDR3 reads CSARVEGKLFF. The CDR3 DNA is TGCAGTGCTAGAGTCGAGGGAAAACTGTTTTTT.

In its sample, this clone was seen a few times. The chain recombines TRBV11-2 with TRBJ2-5; 10 positions agree with TRBD2. The V gene's germline CDR1 is SGHAT and CDR2 FQNNGV. The CDR3 runs to 17 residues. V lost 5 bases to trimming and J lost 4 bases; unmatched junction nucleotides: 13. The CDR3 here is CASSPYPLTSGSETQYF. Here the CDR3 DNA reads TGTGCCAGCAGCCCCTACCCCCTGACTAGCGGGTCAGAGACCCAGTACTTC.

The genes are TRBV9 and TRBJ2-1; 12 positions match TRBD2. Per germline, CDR1 SGDLS and CDR2 YYNGEE. V was clipped by 3 bases and J by 0 bases; unmatched bases: 1. CDR3 length: 16 residues. CDR3 sequence (DNA): TGTGCCAGCAGCGGACTAGCGGGGGACTCCTACAATGAGCAGTTCTTC. Translated, it gives CASSGLAGDSYNEQFF.

The gene calls are TRBV4-1 and TRBJ2-2; 10 bases match TRBD2. The CDR3 sequence is 16 residues long. After removal of 4 bases from V and 5 bases from J, the junction contained 7 bases not matched to a gene. Germline V gene sequence: CDR1 MGHRA, CDR2 YSYEKL. The CDR3 region has the DNA TGCGCCAGCAGCCCCGCTAGCGGGGGTCCAACCGGGGAGCTGTTTTTT. Translation: CASSPASGGPTGELFF.

This clone showed up just a few times. The chain is built from TRBV10-3 and TRBJ1-2; no clear D gene. Looked up from germline, CDR1 is ENHRY and CDR2 is SYGVKD. The CDR3 has 17 amino acids. Trimming shortened V by 2 bases and J by 2 bases, and 18 bases separated the two germline ends. This chain's CDR3 is CAISERGSVDPNYGYTF. The CDR3, as DNA: TGTGCCATCAGTGAGCGGGGTTCCGTCGATCCGAACTATGGCTACACCTTC.

This chain connects TRBV12-5 to TRBJ2-7, with 7 bases matching TRBD1. The germline CDR1 and CDR2 sequences are LGHNT and FRNRAP. There are 15 residues in the CDR3. V was pared by 7 bases and J by 3 bases, with 12 bases of the junction left unmatched. The CDR3 region is CASALEGGRHYEQYF. The CDR3 nucleotides read TGTGCTAGTGCCTTGGAAGGGGGCAGGCACTACGAGCAGTACTTC.

The V call is TRBV3-1 (or the pseudogene TRBV3-2), the J call TRBJ2-7, with 9 positions matching TRBD1. Trimming removed 1 base from V and 2 bases from J; junction bases left unmatched: 6. CDR3 length: 16 amino acids. Germline-derived CDR1 and CDR2 are LGHDT and YNNKEL (reference sequence). CDR3 bases: TGTGCCAGCAGCCAAGTATCAGGACAGGGGCCCTACGAGCAGTACTTC. Translation: CASSQVSGQGPYEQYF.

The J gene is TRBJ1-1, the V gene TRBV5-6, with TRBD1 matching over 7 bases. V shed 0 bases and J 5 bases; nucleotides not matched to a gene: 7. This CDR3 has 15 amino acids. The V gene's germline CDR1 is SGHDT and CDR2 YYEEEE. For the CDR3, the DNA is TGTGCCAGCAGCTTGGTGGGAACAGGGGTGACTGAAGCTTTCTTT. The encoded protein is CASSLVGTGVTEAFF.